This is a list of T cell receptor beta chains from one sample in a study of CD8+ T cells in alopecia areata. Profiling relied on immunoSEQ multiplex PCR, and the TCRdb table lists in-frame clones only, not all of them. This table holds 210,000 or so clones, approximately 72% found once. Specimen: CD4+ T cells sorted from blood, collected around week 44, from a patient treated with tofacitinib. Receptor source: a human donor with alopecia areata. Each CDR3 is given with its conserved first and last residue. Fields, in order: V gene, J gene, clone size, D gene, CDR3 DNA, CDR3 protein. A D gene is named only where the DNA matches it firmly. Part of the rows lack a size; the others show once, few, many or a class for expanded clones.

>TRBV11-2|TRBJ2-3|-|-
TGTGCCAGCAGCTTTTATATAGGATCTAACACAGATACGCAGTATTTT
CASSFYIGSNTDTQYF
>TRBV5-1|TRBJ2-5|-|-
TGCGCCAGCAGCCGCGGTGGGACCCAGTCCGGGGCGTGGGAGACCCAGTACTTC
CASSRGGTQSGAWETQYF
>TRBV7-2|TRBJ1-2|-|-
TGTGCCAGCAGATATTTAACGTCGGGGGACTATGGCTACACCTTC
CASRYLTSGDYGYTF
>TRBV19|TRBJ1-2|-|-
TGTGCCAGCTCCCTTCGGCCCGCAACCTATGGCTACACCTTC
CASSLRPATYGYTF
>TRBV11-1|TRBJ1-1|-|-
TGTGCCAGCAGCTTAAATAAAGGGAACACTGAAGCTTTCTTT
CASSLNKGNTEAFF
>TRBV5-1|TRBJ2-2|-|-
TGCGCCAGCAGCTTGTCATCGAACACCGGGGAGCTGTTTTTT
CASSLSSNTGELFF
>TRBV7-2|TRBJ2-1|-|TRBD2
TGTGCCAGCAGCTCCCGGGGGGGGGCCGGTAATGAGCAGTTCTTC
CASSSRGGAGNEQFF
>TRBV2|TRBJ2-4|-|TRBD1
TGTGCCAGCAGTGAGACCGGGACAGGGTGGGACATTCAGTACTTC
CASSETGTGWDIQYF
>TRBV9|TRBJ1-4|-|-
TGTGCCAGCAGCGTAGGAACGGGTAATGAAAAACTGTTTTTT
CASSVGTGNEKLFF
>TRBV5-7|TRBJ2-7|-|TRBD1
TGTGCCAGCGGACCGACAGGGTCCGAGCAGTACTTC
CASGPTGSEQYF
>TRBV29-1|TRBJ2-1|few|-
TGCAGCGTTGGACAGGACTACAATGAGCAGTTCTTC
CSVGQDYNEQFF
>TRBV29-1|TRBJ1-2|-|-
TGCAGCGTTGAAGGGGCGGACTATAACTATGGCTACACCTTC
CSVEGADYNYGYTF
>TRBV29-1|TRBJ2-7|-|TRBD1
TGCAGCGTCGAGGGACAGGCCTCGTACGAGCAGTACTTC
CSVEGQASYEQYF
>TRBV5-1|TRBJ1-1|-|-
TGCGCCAGCAGGGAAAATGTTGGGTCTAACACTGAAGCTTTCTTT
CASRENVGSNTEAFF
>TRBV6-6|TRBJ2-3|-|TRBD1
TGTGCCAGCACCGTAACTAGGGGGCGCACAGATACGCAGTATTTT
CASTVTRGRTDTQYF
>TRBV5-4|TRBJ2-2|-|-
TGTGCCAGCAGCTTATCGCGCGACGGTGCGAACACCGGGGAGCTGTTTTTT
CASSLSRDGANTGELFF
>TRBV2|TRBJ2-7|once|-
TGTGCCAGCAGTGGAGACTATCCCTACGAGCAGTACTTC
CASSGDYPYEQYF
>TRBV5-1|TRBJ1-1|-|-
TGCGCCAGCGGCCAGGACCCGAGCACTGAAGCTTTCTTT
CASGQDPSTEAFF
>TRBV2|TRBJ1-4|-|-
TGTGCCAGCAACTCTTTTAATGAAAAACTGTTTTTT
CASNSFNEKLFF
>TRBV18|TRBJ1-3|many|-
TGTGCCAGCTCATTCGGAAACTCTGGAAACACCATATATTTT
CASSFGNSGNTIYF
>TRBV7-3|TRBJ1-5|few|TRBD1
TGTGCCAGCAGCCTGCCGACAGGGAGAAGCAATCAGCCCCAGCATTTT
CASSLPTGRSNQPQHF
>TRBV9|TRBJ2-1|-|-
TGTGCCAGCAGCGTAGGCCTGCCTAGCTTCAGAAATGAGCAGTTCTTC
CASSVGLPSFRNEQFF
>TRBV10-3|TRBJ2-6|-|TRBD1
TGTGCCATCAGCACGAAGACAGGGGCTGGGGCCAACGTCCTGACTTTC
CAISTKTGAGANVLTF
>TRBV29-1|TRBJ1-2|-|-
TGCAGCGGCCGGCGGCAGGGGCCGGTTGGCTACACCTTC
CSGRRQGPVGYTF
>TRBV14|TRBJ1-1|-|-
TGTGCCAGCAGCCAACAGGGGTCGGGCACTGAAGCTTTCTTT
CASSQQGSGTEAFF
>TRBV2|TRBJ1-1|few|TRBD1
TGTGCCAGCACCTTGACAGGGCCGAGTACTGAAGCTTTCTTT
CASTLTGPSTEAFF
>TRBV4-3|TRBJ2-6|-|-
TGCGCCAGCAGCCAAGACGCCGGGGCTGGGGCCAACGTCCTGACTTTC
CASSQDAGAGANVLTF
>TRBV11-2|TRBJ2-5|-|-
TGTGCCAGCAGCCAAATGGGGGGTTATCAAGAGACCCAGTACTTC
CASSQMGGYQETQYF
>TRBV5-6|TRBJ2-4|-|-
TGTGCCAGCAGCTTAAGGGAGTTGAAGGAAAACATTCAGTACTTC
CASSLRELKENIQYF
>TRBV5-1|TRBJ2-3|-|-
TGCGCCAGCAGCTTGTCTCCGGGTCGGCCAGATACGCAGTATTTT
CASSLSPGRPDTQYF
>TRBV5-1|TRBJ2-1|-|-
TGCGCCAGCAGCTTGCTTCCAGGCGGGGAGCAGTTCTTC
CASSLLPGGEQFF
>TRBV25-1|TRBJ1-1|-|-
TGTGCCAGCAGTGATCGTATGAACACTGAAGCTTTCTTT
CASSDRMNTEAFF
>TRBV27|TRBJ2-7|few|-
TGTGCCAGCAGGGGAGGGGGGAAAGACGAGCAGTACTTC
CASRGGGKDEQYF
>TRBV5-6|TRBJ2-1|-|-
TGTGCCAGCAGCCGTACACAGAGCTATGAGCAGTTCTTC
CASSRTQSYEQFF
>TRBV4-3|TRBJ1-2|-|TRBD1
TGCGCCAGCAGCCATATCGGGACAGGGTATGGCTACACCTTC
CASSHIGTGYGYTF
>TRBV6-6|TRBJ2-5|-|TRBD1
TGTGCCAGCAGTTACACCCGGACAGGGGACCAAGAGACCCAGTACTTC
CASSYTRTGDQETQYF
>TRBV7-2|TRBJ2-1|-|TRBD2
TGTGCCAGCAGCCCCGAGATACGACTAGCCATTGAGCAGTTCTTC
CASSPEIRLAIEQFF
>TRBV29-1|TRBJ2-5|-|-
TGCAGCGCAGTCAGGGGGGGAGAGACCCAGTACTTC
CSAVRGGETQYF
>TRBV2|TRBJ2-1|-|TRBD2
TGTGCCAGCATGCCTAGCGGGGGGAATGAGCAGTTCTTC
CASMPSGGNEQFF
>TRBV19|TRBJ2-3|-|-
TGTGCCAGTAGTATACCCCGGGGGGGGGACAGGGATGCAGATACGCAGTATTTT
CASSIPRGGDRDADTQYF
>TRBV7-9|TRBJ2-3|once|-
TGTGCCAGCAGCTTAGGTAGGGGAGCTCGTTCCGCGGCGCAGTATTTT
CASSLGRGARSAAQYF
>TRBV5-6|TRBJ1-6|-|-
TGTGCCAGCATCCGGGGGCCAGAAGGTTCACCCCTCCACTTT
CASIRGPEGSPLHF
>TRBV29-1|TRBJ1-5|-|-
TGCAGCGTTTCAGTTAACAATCAGCCCCAGCATTTT
CSVSVNNQPQHF
>TRBV29-1|TRBJ2-3|-|TRBD1
TGCAGCGCTGGGACAGGCCGCACAGATACGCAGTATTTT
CSAGTGRTDTQYF
>TRBV5-1|TRBJ1-2|-|-
TGCGCCAGCAGCTCGGGACACGAGAACTATGGCTACACCTTC
CASSSGHENYGYTF
>TRBV6-1|TRBJ1-6|-|TRBD1
TGTGCCAGCTCCGACAGGGTTAATTCACCCCTCCACTTT
CASSDRVNSPLHF
>TRBV29-1|TRBJ1-5|-|TRBD1
TGCAGCGTTGAAGAGGACAGGGGTCAGCCCCAGCATTTT
CSVEEDRGQPQHF
>TRBV7-9|TRBJ1-5|many|-
TGTGCCAGCAGCTTACAGGGCAATCAGCCCCAGCATTTT
CASSLQGNQPQHF
>TRBV30|TRBJ1-1|once|TRBD1
TGTGCCTGGAGTCTGACAGGGGGGGGCACTGAAGCTTTCTTT
CAWSLTGGGTEAFF
>TRBV2|TRBJ2-5|-|-
TGTGCCAGCAGTGAAGCGCCCTCCCTGGGGAGGAAAGAGACCCAGTACTTC
CASSEAPSLGRKETQYF
>TRBV30|TRBJ1-3|-|TRBD1
TGTGCCTGGAATTTGCAGGGGGCTACTGGAAACACCATATATTTT
CAWNLQGATGNTIYF
>TRBV6-1|TRBJ1-5|few|TRBD1
TGTGCGACCACAGGGGGCCTGAATCAGCCCCAGCATTTT
CATTGGLNQPQHF
>TRBV5-6|TRBJ2-1|-|-
TGTGCCAGCAGCTTGTCGGAAGGCCAACAGTTCTTC
CASSLSEGQQFF
>TRBV6-1|TRBJ2-5|-|-
TGTGCCAGCAGTTACCTGGAGACCCAGTACTTC
CASSYLETQYF
>TRBV7-9|TRBJ2-3|-|TRBD2
TGTGCCAGCAGCCTGCGGACTAGCGGGGGGGCCGGCACAGATACGCAGTATTTT
CASSLRTSGGAGTDTQYF